This T cell receptor (beta chain) was captured by sequencing in a study of T cells in Graves' hyperthyroidism and ophthalmopathy. This clonotype has just a few counts. Amplification targeted TCR beta CDR3 regions from RNA transcripts. The TCR CDR3 was amplified in a first-round RT-PCR using the HTBI primer set. MiXCR, run by TCRdb on the multiplex PCR reads, gives a single entry per CDR3 protein. The sample has around 600,000 distinct CDR3 sequences, around 14% seen once. The receptor comes from a woman younger than 35 with Graves' ophthalmopathy. Sequencing was carried out using blood.

CDR3 DNA: TGTGCCATCAGTGAGTGGATGGGCACTGAAGCTTTCTTT. As protein: CAISEWMGTEAFF. The chain couples TRBV10-3 to TRBJ1-1; D remains unclear. This CDR3 contains 13 residues. V was cut by 1 base and J by 4 bases, with 7 bases left in between. Looked up from germline, CDR1 is ENHRY and CDR2 is SYGVKD.